This TCR beta chain was identified in a study of blood T cell repertoires in COVID-19. Study background: Whether acute or convalescent, the COVID-19 samples came from the United States, Italy and Spain. PBMCs, B-cell-depleted T cells, or T cells provided the cDNA or gDNA that made up the material.

Original methodology: The assay estimated nucleated cells by amplifying reference gene primers. The table came from immunoSEQ multiplex PCR; TCRdb's copy has only in-frame clones and leaves some out. That table supplies the V and J calls and clone size; D and trimming were determined from the DNA. The sample contains about 160,000 clones, about 85% of which appear only once. This CDR3 contains 15 residues. Germline CDR1 reads SGHRS; CDR2 reads YFSETQ. Trimming pared 0 bases from V and 1 base from J, leaving 11 bases between. The receptor comes from a man aged 40-49 years with acute or convalescent COVID-19. The sample consisted of peripheral blood. J is TRBJ2-7 and V is TRBV5-1; D is perhaps TRBD2 (5 bases). CDR3 loop: CASSLAPGISYEQYF. CDR3 nucleotide sequence: TGCGCCAGCAGCTTGGCCCCCGGGATATCCTACGAGCAGTACTTC.